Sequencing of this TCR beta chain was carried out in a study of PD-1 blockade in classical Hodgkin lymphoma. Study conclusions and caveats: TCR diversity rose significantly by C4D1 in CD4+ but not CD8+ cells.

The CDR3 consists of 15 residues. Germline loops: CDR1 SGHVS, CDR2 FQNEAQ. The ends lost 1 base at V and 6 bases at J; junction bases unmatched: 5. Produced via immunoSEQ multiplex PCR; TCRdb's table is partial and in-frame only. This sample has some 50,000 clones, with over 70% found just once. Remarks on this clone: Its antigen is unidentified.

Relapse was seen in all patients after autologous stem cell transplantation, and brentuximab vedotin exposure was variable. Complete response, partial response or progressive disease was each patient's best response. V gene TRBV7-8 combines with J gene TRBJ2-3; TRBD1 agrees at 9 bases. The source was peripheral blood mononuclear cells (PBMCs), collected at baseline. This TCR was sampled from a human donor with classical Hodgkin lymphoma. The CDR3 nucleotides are TGTGCCAGCAGCTTAGGGGGACAGGGCAGGGATACGCAGTATTTT. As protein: CASSLGGQGRDTQYF.